These T cell receptor beta chains were read from a single sample in a study of T cell repertoires in cytomegalovirus infection. Using its own MiXCR run on the reads, TCRdb lists one record per CDR3 protein. The table shows 650,000 to 850,000 distinct CDR3 sequences, with 29% occurring only once. These receptors are not linked to any known antigen. The sample here was cultured CD8+ T cells from PBMCs, taken from culture after CMV antigen stimulation. These receptors all come from a human donor in good health (CMV status not recorded). Some clones in this sample may be carry-over from other donors' samples. The CDR3 runs from the conserved cysteine through the conserved F or W. A D gene is named only where the DNA matches it firmly. Rows may omit the clone size; those that give it use once, few, many or a size class.

D: TRBD1
V: TRBV19
size: NA
J: TRBJ2-5
DNA: TGTGCCAGTAGTCCCGGGGACAGCCAGTACCAAGAGACCCAGTACTTC
CDR3: CASSPGDSQYQETQYF

D: TRBD2
V: TRBV4-1
size: NA
J: TRBJ2-3
DNA: TGCGCCAGCCAGCCAACGGGGGGGCCGGGCACAGATACGCAGTATTTT
CDR3: CASQPTGGPGTDTQYF

D: NA
V: TRBV27
size: NA
J: TRBJ2-7
DNA: TGTGCCAGCAGTTCCAACATTCCGGGACTGGGGGGCCACGAGCAGTACTTC
CDR3: CASSSNIPGLGGHEQYF

D: TRBD1
V: TRBV7-9
size: NA
J: TRBJ1-5
DNA: TGTGCCAGCAGCTTAGCGGGACAGGATAGCAATCAGCCCCAGCATTTT
CDR3: CASSLAGQDSNQPQHF

D: NA
V: TRBV10-2
size: NA
J: TRBJ2-2
DNA: TGCGCCACCTGGGGTCCCGGGACCGGGGAGCTGTTTTTT
CDR3: CATWGPGTGELFF

D: NA
V: TRBV5-1
size: NA
J: TRBJ1-4
DNA: TGCGCCAGCAGCTTGGTGGGGACCTCCAGGGTCGCTGAAAAACTGTTTTTT
CDR3: CASSLVGTSRVAEKLFF

D: TRBD1
V: TRBV2
size: NA
J: TRBJ2-2
DNA: TGTGCCAGCAGTGATGTTGGTGGGACAGGGATTGCCACCGGGGAGCTGTTTTTT
CDR3: CASSDVGGTGIATGELFF

D: NA
V: TRBV6-5
size: NA
J: TRBJ2-7
DNA: TGTGCCAGCAGTTACACCTTACTGCCTACCTCCTACGAGCAGTACTTC
CDR3: CASSYTLLPTSYEQYF

D: NA
V: TRBV6-2/TRBV6-3
size: NA
J: TRBJ2-1
DNA: TGTGCCAGCAGTTATAGGGGACTGGGCCTCTACAATGAGCAGTTCTTC
CDR3: CASSYRGLGLYNEQFF

D: NA
V: TRBV7-6
size: NA
J: TRBJ1-1
DNA: TGTGCCAGCAGCTTACGACAGTATGAAGCTTTCTTT
CDR3: CASSLRQYEAFF

D: NA
V: TRBV12-3/TRBV12-4
size: many
J: TRBJ2-5
DNA: TGTGCCAGCGGAGAGACCCAGTACTTC
CDR3: CASGETQYF

D: NA
V: TRBV7-9
size: NA
J: TRBJ2-3
DNA: TGTGCCAGCAGCTTATTGCCGGGACATTCGGATACGCAGTATTTT
CDR3: CASSLLPGHSDTQYF

D: TRBD2
V: TRBV10-3
size: NA
J: TRBJ2-7
DNA: TGTGCCACCCATAGCGGGGTTAGTACCGGGGAGCAGTACTTC
CDR3: CATHSGVSTGEQYF

D: NA
V: TRBV25-1
size: NA
J: TRBJ1-1
DNA: TGTGCCAGCAGTGATCAACAGGATGGTTTCTGGATGAACACTGAAGCTTTCTTT
CDR3: CASSDQQDGFWMNTEAFF

D: NA
V: TRBV11-1
size: NA
J: TRBJ2-3
DNA: TGTGCCAGCAGCTTATCCGTGGGGGGGCAGGATACGCAGTATTTT
CDR3: CASSLSVGGQDTQYF

D: TRBD2
V: TRBV5-3
size: NA
J: TRBJ2-1
DNA: TGTGCCAGCGGGGGGGTTTCGGAGAACAATGAGCAGTTCTTC
CDR3: CASGGVSENNEQFF

D: NA
V: TRBV5-6
size: NA
J: TRBJ1-6
DNA: TGTGCCAGCAGCGCAGGACCCAACAAGGCCCTCCACTTT
CDR3: CASSAGPNKALHF

D: NA
V: TRBV27
size: many
J: TRBJ2-2
DNA: TGTGCCAGCAGTCGGGTCACCGGGGAGCTGTTTTTT
CDR3: CASSRVTGELFF

D: TRBD1
V: TRBV28
size: NA
J: TRBJ1-1
DNA: TGTGCCAGCAGTCGGGACAGGGGGAGACCTGCGGAAGCTTTCTTT
CDR3: CASSRDRGRPAEAFF

D: TRBD1
V: TRBV15
size: NA
J: TRBJ1-5
DNA: TGTGCCACCAGCAGAGATCGGGCAGGGGGCGTCGGTCAGCCCCAGCATTTT
CDR3: CATSRDRAGGVGQPQHF

D: TRBD2
V: TRBV7-4
size: few
J: TRBJ2-3
DNA: TGTGCCAGCAGCACCTCACCGGGACTAGAGGCAGATACGCAGTATTTT
CDR3: CASSTSPGLEADTQYF

D: NA
V: TRBV7-8
size: few
J: TRBJ2-5
DNA: TGTGCCAGCAGCTTAGCTCCGATGTCGGTCGTGGGAGAGACCCAGTACTTC
CDR3: CASSLAPMSVVGETQYF

D: NA
V: TRBV7-9
size: NA
J: TRBJ2-5
DNA: TGTGCCAGCAGCTTAGGTGTGGGGAAAGAGACCCAGTACTTC
CDR3: CASSLGVGKETQYF

D: TRBD2
V: TRBV12-3/TRBV12-4
size: many
J: TRBJ2-3
DNA: TGTGCCAGCTTCACTAGCGAAAGCACAGATACGCAGTATTTT
CDR3: CASFTSESTDTQYF

D: TRBD2
V: TRBV6-5
size: few
J: TRBJ2-7
DNA: TGTGCCAGCAGTGGTAGCGGGGGGGGAATCTCCTACGAGCAGTACTTC
CDR3: CASSGSGGGISYEQYF

D: TRBD1
V: TRBV2
size: NA
J: TRBJ1-5
DNA: TGTGCCGTCCGGGACAGGGGGCATAGCAATCAGCCCCAGCATTTT
CDR3: CAVRDRGHSNQPQHF

D: TRBD2
V: TRBV7-8
size: many
J: TRBJ2-1
DNA: TGTGCCAGCAGCTCCCCGGGGGGGGGCAATGAGCAGTTCTTC
CDR3: CASSSPGGGNEQFF

D: TRBD1
V: TRBV6-6
size: once
J: TRBJ2-1
DNA: TGTGCCAGCAGTTACACTCGGGACAGGGTTAATGAGCAGTTCTTC
CDR3: CASSYTRDRVNEQFF

D: NA
V: TRBV9
size: few
J: TRBJ1-2
DNA: TGTGCCAGCAGCGTAGATGTATCCCAGAGGTATGGCTACACCTTC
CDR3: CASSVDVSQRYGYTF